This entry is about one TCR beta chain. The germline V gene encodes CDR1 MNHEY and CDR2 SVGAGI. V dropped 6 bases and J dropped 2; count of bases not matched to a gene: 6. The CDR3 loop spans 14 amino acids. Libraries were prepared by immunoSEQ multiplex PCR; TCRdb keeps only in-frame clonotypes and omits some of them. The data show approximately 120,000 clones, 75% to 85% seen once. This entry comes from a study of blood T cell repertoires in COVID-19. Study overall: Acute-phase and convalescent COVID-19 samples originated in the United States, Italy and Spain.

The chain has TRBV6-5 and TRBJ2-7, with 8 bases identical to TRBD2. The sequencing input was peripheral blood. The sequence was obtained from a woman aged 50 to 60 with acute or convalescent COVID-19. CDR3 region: CASRSKRGTYEQYF. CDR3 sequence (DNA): TGTGCCAGCAGGAGTAAGCGGGGGACCTACGAGCAGTACTTC.